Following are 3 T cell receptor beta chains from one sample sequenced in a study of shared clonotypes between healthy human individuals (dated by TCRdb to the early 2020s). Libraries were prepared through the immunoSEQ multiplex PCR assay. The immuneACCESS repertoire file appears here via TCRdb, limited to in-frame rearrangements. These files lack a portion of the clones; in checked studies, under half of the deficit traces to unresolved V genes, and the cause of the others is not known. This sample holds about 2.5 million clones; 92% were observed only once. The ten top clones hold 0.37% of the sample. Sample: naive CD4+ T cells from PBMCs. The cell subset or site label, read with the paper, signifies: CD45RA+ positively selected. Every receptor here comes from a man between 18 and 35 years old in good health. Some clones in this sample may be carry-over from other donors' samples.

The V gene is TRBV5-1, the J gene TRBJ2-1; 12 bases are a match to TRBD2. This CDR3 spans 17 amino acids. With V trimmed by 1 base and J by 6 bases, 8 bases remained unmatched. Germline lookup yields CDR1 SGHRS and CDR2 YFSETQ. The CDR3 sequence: CASSLKTSGSYGNEQFF. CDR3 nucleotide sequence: TGCGCCAGCAGCTTGAAGACTAGCGGGAGTTACGGCAATGAGCAGTTCTTC.

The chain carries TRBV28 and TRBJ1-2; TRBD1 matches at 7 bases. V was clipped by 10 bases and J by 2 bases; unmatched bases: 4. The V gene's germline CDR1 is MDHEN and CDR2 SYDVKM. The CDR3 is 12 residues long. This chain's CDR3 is CATGDSNYGYTF. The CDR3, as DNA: TGTGCCACGGGGGACAGCAACTATGGCTACACCTTC.

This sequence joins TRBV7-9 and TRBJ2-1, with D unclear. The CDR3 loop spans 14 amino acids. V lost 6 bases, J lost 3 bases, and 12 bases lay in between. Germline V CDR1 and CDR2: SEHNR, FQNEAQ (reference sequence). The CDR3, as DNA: TGTGCCAGCAGTCACTCGTCAAGCTACAATGAGCAGTTCTTC. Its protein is CASSHSSSYNEQFF. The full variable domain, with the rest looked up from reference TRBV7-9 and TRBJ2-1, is DTGVSQNPRHKITKRGQNVTFRCDPISEHNRLYWYRQTLGQGPEFLTYFQNEAQLEKSRLLSDRFSAERPKGSFSTLEIQRTEQGDSAMYLCASSHSSSYNEQFFGPGTRLTVL.